The clone carrying this T cell receptor (beta chain) was recorded only once. The data were obtained in a study of blood T cell repertoires in COVID-19. Generated by immunoSEQ multiplex PCR, the TCRdb table keeps only in-frame clones and is missing some. The table has 100,000 to 150,000 clones, roughly 86% seen once. This CDR3 region has 17 residues. V was clipped by 6 bases and J by 5 bases, with 22 bases between them. The V gene's germline CDR1 is KGHSH and CDR2 LQKENI. The genes are TRBV18 and TRBJ2-2; perhaps TRBD1 as D (6 bases). What was sequenced was peripheral blood. The TCR originated in a woman in her sixties or seventies with COVID-19, enrolled during active disease. CDR3 coding DNA: TGTGCCAGCTCTCGGGACACTTCCTTTGCTTTGACCGGGGAGCTGTTTTTT. This encodes CASSRDTSFALTGELFF.